Included here is one T cell receptor (beta chain) sequence, with context. Antigen: not known. These data come from a study of T cells after yellow fever vaccination. Overall study context: Some fractions had low cell numbers, and these were prepared with SMART-Seq v4 Ultra Low Input.

Study conclusions and caveats: Among primary-vaccination clones, most reappeared after the booster, at about 95% for CD4 and roughly 90% for CD8. Although the secondary response was weaker, it peaked faster, at day 5 versus 15.

This CDR3 comprises 15 residues. Germline V gene data show CDR1 as SGHRS and CDR2 as YFSETQ. V was clipped by 4 bases and J by 5 bases, with 17 bases between them. The TCR cDNA carried a universal primer site and UMIs from 5'RACE template switching. One entry per CDR3 protein results from TCRdb running MiXCR on the 5' RACE reads. The sample records 300,000 to 350,000 distinct CDR3 sequences, about 10% being singletons. Sample: CD4+ T cells sorted from PBMCs, taken 45 days after the yellow fever booster vaccination. This receptor was obtained from a man younger than 35 who received the YFV17D yellow fever vaccine. The rearrangement joins TRBV5-1 to TRBJ2-3; no firm D call. The CDR3 coding sequence is TGCGCCAGCAGCATCTTGGGCGTCGATGGAGATACGCAGTATTTT. Amino acid sequence: CASSILGVDGDTQYF. Filled out from reference TRBV5-1 and TRBJ2-3, the complete variable domain reads KAGVTQTPRYLIKTRGQQVTLSCSPISGHRSVSWYQQTPGQGLQFLFEYFSETQRNKGNFPGRFSGRQFSNSRSEMNVSTLELGDSALYLCASSILGVDGDTQYFGPGTRLTVL.